The clone carrying this TCR beta chain has a handful of counts. The target antigen is unknown. RNA extraction was followed by reverse transcription into cDNA, which acted as the sequencing template. Sequencing used immunoSEQ multiplex PCR; TCRdb keeps in-frame clones, though not all of them. This table holds some 110,000 clones, about 60% found once. PBMCs served as the source from which CD4+ and CD8+ T cells were sorted. Trimming pared 8 bases from V and 8 bases from J, leaving 18 bases between. Germline loops: CDR1 LNHNV, CDR2 YYDKDF (reference sequence). The CDR3 covers 13 residues. This specimen comes from a study of CD8+ T cells in alopecia areata. Regarding the study as a whole: Lesional scalp, notably in alopecia totalis/universalis, had clonality above that of normal scalp. Mouse data revealed clearer TCR sharing than patient data did, a gap possibly tied to HLA.

This receptor was obtained from a human donor in good health. The specimen sequenced was CD4+ T cells sorted from blood. The V and J genes are TRBV15 and TRBJ1-2; no definite D call. The CDR3 nucleotides are TGTGCCACCGGAATCAGTGTAAGGGCCGGCTACACCTTC. It encodes CATGISVRAGYTF.